The sequence of this TCR beta chain was determined in a study of T cell responses to AZD1222 COVID-19 vaccine. Overall study results and limits: The donor group comprised mostly white British people and more females; the analysis possibly underestimated clonal diversity.

The CDR3 sequence runs 13 residues, both termini included. Germline lookup yields CDR1 SGHDT and CDR2 YYEEEE. Assay used: immunoSEQ multiplex PCR; TCRdb lists only in-frame clones, some missing. In the table there are about 160,000 clones, around 93% of which are singletons. With respect to this clone: Its antigen remains unidentified. Without the conserved terminal phenylalanine or tryptophan, this CDR3 likely stems from a read error. It is unclear where the CDR3 begins or ends on the DNA, so no DNA is shown, and the CDR3 is as TCRdb lists it.

The receptor's source is an adult who received the AZD1222 COVID-19 vaccine. This chain joins TRBV5-6 and TRBJ2-3; TRBD2, the D gene given by the table, was not confirmed from the DNA. This material consisted of peripheral blood, taken 28 days after the second AZD1222 dose. This CDR3 is CASSLVAGGPQVR.